The clone carrying this TCR beta chain has a count of ten or more. Its target is unknown. The CDR3 runs 16 residues. The germline gives CDR1 MNHEY, CDR2 SMNVEV (reference sequence). Unmatched junction bases numbered 10, after V lost 5 bases and J lost 1 base. TCRdb recomputed calls from the reads with MiXCR, one row per CDR3 protein. The sample lists about 460,000 distinct CDR3 sequences; approximately 10% were seen once. The sample belongs to a study of T cell repertoires in cytomegalovirus infection. Looking at the study overall: Public signatures in TCR beta pointed to CMV infection and matching HLA type.

Findings of the study overall: Dominating the ex vivo response were TCR beta clonotypes that were CMV-specific and HLA-C-restricted. Cumulative public TCR beta family frequency identified carriers of CMV plus the relevant HLA.

This TCR was sampled from a human donor in good health (CMV status not recorded). Some clones in this sample may be carry-over from other donors' samples. This chain uses TRBV27 with TRBJ1-1; 7 positions match TRBD1. Sequencing used PBMCs. CDR3 nucleotide sequence: TGTGCCAGCAGTCCCCGGACAGGTGGGCCGAACACTGAAGCTTTCTTT. Protein product: CASSPRTGGPNTEAFF.